The entry below describes one TCR beta chain. The V end was cut by 4 bases, the J end by 4 bases, with 14 bases between. There are 14 residues in the CDR3. The V gene's germline CDR1 is SQVTM and CDR2 ANQGSEA. Sequencing templates came from extracted RNA that was reverse transcribed into cDNA. Sequencing was performed with immunoSEQ multiplex PCR; in TCRdb, only in-frame clones are kept and a portion is missing. Of approximately 210,000 clones in the sample, around three fifths were seen once. Treatment here: oral pan-JAK inhibitor, 5-10 mg twice daily. This record belongs to a study of CD8+ T cells in alopecia areata.

The sample in question was CD4+ T cells sorted from blood, obtained at week 49, from a patient treated with tofacitinib. The sequence derives from a human donor with alopecia areata. The J gene is TRBJ2-1, the V gene TRBV29-1; D gene ambiguous. The CDR3 DNA reads as TGCAGCGTTGTAGCAGTCGGATTATACAATGAGCAGTTCTTC. Its translation: CSVVAVGLYNEQFF.